A single sample is the source of the 25 T cell receptor beta chains below, sequenced in a study of OX40 agonist ivuxolimab in advanced cancers. The library was built by means of the immunoSEQ multiplex PCR assay. Imported from immuneACCESS, the table was reduced by TCRdb to in-frame sequences with V and J called. These copies leave out some clones; in studies compared against another copy, an unresolved V gene accounts for under half, and the cause of the remainder is not known. Counted in this sample were 50,000 to 70,000 clones; over 85% of them appeared once. The top ten hold approximately 18% of the sample. The sample here was CD4+ or CD8+ T cells sorted from blood, taken in a trial of the OX40 agonist ivuxolimab. The receptors originated from an adult with an advanced solid tumor such as melanoma, head and neck, liver or kidney cancer.

The chain uses TRBV28 and TRBJ2-7; TRBD1 is a possible D gene (5 bases). With 2 bases removed from V and 0 bases from J, the gap between germline ends came to 14 bases. Germline V CDR1 and CDR2: MDHEN, SYDVKM. The CDR3 is 16 amino acids. The CDR3 loop is CASSLGQGEPSYEQYF. CDR3 in DNA: TGTGCCAGCAGTTTAGGGCAGGGCGAACCCTCCTACGAGCAGTACTTC.

CDR3 bases: TGTGCCAGCAGTATGACAGGTTATGAGTACGAGCAGTACTTC. It translates to CASSMTGYEYEQYF. This sequence joins TRBV27 and TRBJ2-7; D possibly corresponds to TRBD1 (6 bases). This CDR3 region has 14 residues. Germline lookup yields CDR1 MNHEY and CDR2 SMNVEV (reference sequence). V was cut by 5 bases and J by 4 bases, with 15 bases left in between.

The chain links TRBV7-6 to TRBJ2-7, with D perhaps matching TRBD1 (6 bases). Germline CDR1 and CDR2: SGHVS and FNYEAQ. The V end was cut by 4 bases, the J end by 3 bases, with 16 bases between. The CDR3 runs 15 residues. In DNA form, the CDR3 reads TGTGCCAGCAGCTCCCAGTCCAGGGGTAACTACGAGCAGTACTTC. This encodes CASSSQSRGNYEQYF.

V gene TRBV5-6 combines with J gene TRBJ2-3; D is tentatively TRBD1 or TRBD2 (5 bases each). The V gene lost 0 bases and the J gene lost 8 bases, with 7 bases spanning the gap. Germline assignment: CDR1 SGHDT and CDR2 YYEEEE. The CDR3 has 12 residues. DNA for the CDR3: TGTGCCAGCAGCTTGGTTGGGGGTACGCAGTATTTT. It specifies CASSLVGGTQYF.

The J gene is TRBJ2-3, the V gene TRBV7-9; TRBD1 matches at 9 bases. V lost 1 base, J lost 4 bases, and 12 bases stayed unmatched. This CDR3 has 18 amino acids. Germline CDR1 SEHNR, CDR2 FQNEAQ (reference sequence). The CDR3 DNA reads as TGTGCCAGCAGCTTAGTCCGGATACAGGGGGCCGGCTCAGATACGCAGTATTTT. Protein sequence: CASSLVRIQGAGSDTQYF.

This clone was observed a handful of times. This sequence joins TRBV28 and TRBJ1-1, with D unclear. Germline assignment: CDR1 MDHEN and CDR2 SYDVKM. The CDR3 runs to 13 residues. V dropped 3 bases and J dropped 0 bases, with 5 bases sitting between them. CDR3 sequence (DNA): TGTGCCAGCAGTTTCGGGATGAACACTGAAGCTTTCTTT. Protein: CASSFGMNTEAFF.

This chain links TRBV15 with TRBJ2-5, with TRBD2 matching 7 bases. From germline, CDR1 is LNHNV and CDR2 YYDKDF (reference sequence). V lost 5 bases, J lost 3 bases, and 9 bases stayed unmatched. CDR3 size: 15 residues. CDR3 in amino acids: CATSPLPSGEETQYF. Written as DNA, the CDR3 is TGTGCCACCAGCCCTCTCCCTAGCGGAGAAGAGACCCAGTACTTC.

The chain combines TRBV19 with TRBJ2-3; TRBD2 matches at 10 bases. The germline V gene has CDR1 LNHDA and CDR2 SQIVND (reference sequence). CDR3 size: 15 residues. The ends lost 5 bases at V and 2 bases at J; junction bases unmatched: 4. CDR3 sequence reads: CASSSLAGFTDTQYF. In nucleotides, the CDR3 is TGTGCCAGTAGTTCACTAGCGGGGTTCACAGATACGCAGTATTTT.

The chain links TRBV14 to TRBJ1-2, with 10 bases that match TRBD1. Germline V gene data show CDR1 as SGHDN and CDR2 as FVKESK. The CDR3 contains 16 residues. The ends lost 3 bases at V and 1 base at J; junction bases unmatched: 5. The CDR3 here is CASSHFRTGGNYGYTF. CDR3 sequence (DNA): TGTGCCAGCAGCCACTTCAGGACAGGGGGTAACTATGGCTACACCTTC.

The chain combines TRBV20-1 with TRBJ2-7; D is ambiguous. With 3 bases removed from V and 3 bases from J, the gap between germline ends came to 6 bases. Germline assignment: CDR1 DFQATT and CDR2 SNEGSKA (reference sequence). The CDR3 length is 11 residues. Here the CDR3 DNA reads TGCAGTGCTAGTTATGGCTACGAGCAGTACTTC. Amino acid sequence: CSASYGYEQYF.

V gene TRBV18 combines with J gene TRBJ1-1; D perhaps matches TRBD1 (5 bases). Trimming removed 3 bases at V and 2 bases at J, with 10 bases between. The CDR3 loop spans 14 amino acids. Germline CDR1 and CDR2: KGHSH and LQKENI. The CDR3 loop reads CASSPTGRNTEAFF. The CDR3 coding sequence is TGTGCCAGCTCACCTACGGGACGAAACACTGAAGCTTTCTTT.

This chain links TRBV9 with TRBJ2-7; either TRBD1 or TRBD2 may fit D (7 bases each). The germline gives CDR1 SGDLS, CDR2 YYNGEE. The CDR3 is made up of 13 amino acids. Trimming took off 4 bases at V and 3 bases at J, with 11 bases between the two ends. CDR3 sequence: CASSSGGGYEQYF. The DNA for the CDR3 is TGTGCCAGCAGCTCAGGGGGGGGCTACGAGCAGTACTTC.

V usage is TRBV21-1 and J usage is TRBJ1-6. TRBV21-1 constitutes a pseudogene. The CDR3 runs 10 residues. CDR3 loop: CARGDSPLHF. Here the CDR3 DNA reads TGTGCCAGGGGGGATTCACCCCTCCACTTT.

The V gene is TRBV11-1, the J gene TRBJ2-3; TRBD2 agrees at 7 bases. The V gene's germline CDR1 is SGHAT and CDR2 FQDESV (reference sequence). This CDR3 comprises 17 residues. The V gene end was trimmed by 1 base and the J gene end by 2 bases; junction bases not matched to a gene: 9. This CDR3 reads CASSLVGDSGYTDTQYF. CDR3 in DNA: TGTGCCAGCAGCTTAGTCGGCGATAGCGGGTACACAGATACGCAGTATTTT.

This clone is a singleton in its sample. The genes are TRBV28 and TRBJ2-1; TRBD2 agrees at 9 bases. Germline V CDR1 and CDR2: MDHEN, SYDVKM. The CDR3 is 17 amino acids. V lost 3 bases, J lost 1 base, and 7 bases stayed unmatched. Written as DNA, the CDR3 is TGTGCCAGCAGTTTCATTGGGCGGGAGGGTTCCTACAATGAGCAGTTCTTC. This translates into CASSFIGREGSYNEQFF.

As for this clone: Without the conserved terminal phenylalanine or tryptophan, this CDR3 likely stems from a read error. No DNA is shown, since the ends of the CDR3 on it are uncertain; the CDR3 is the one TCRdb lists. The chain couples TRBV7-9 to TRBJ1-2. From its first to its last residue, the CDR3 has 14 amino acids. The germline gives CDR1 SEHNR, CDR2 FQNEAQ (reference sequence). This chain's CDR3 is CASSLGGTDLGLLS.

The genes are TRBV27 and TRBJ2-2; a weak D match, TRBD1 (5 bases). The CDR3 sequence is 18 residues long. The germline V gene has CDR1 MNHEY and CDR2 SMNVEV (reference sequence). Trimming shortened V by 1 base and J by 3 bases, and 18 bases separated the two germline ends. The CDR3, as DNA: TGTGCCAGCAGTTTATTTCTTCCAGGGTCTATTTACACCGGGGAGCTGTTTTTT. It is translated as CASSLFLPGSIYTGELFF.

The chain combines TRBV28 with TRBJ2-1, with 8 bases identical to TRBD1. The germline CDR1 and CDR2 sequences are MDHEN and SYDVKM. The trim removed 2 bases at V and 6 bases at J, leaving 6 bases unmatched. The CDR3 runs 15 residues. The CDR3: CASSLGRDRINEQFF. CDR3 bases: TGTGCCAGCAGTTTAGGACGGGACAGGATCAATGAGCAGTTCTTC.

This chain joins TRBV9 and TRBJ2-5; D might be TRBD2 (7 bases). CDR1 SGDLS and CDR2 YYNGEE come from the germline V gene. The CDR3 runs 16 residues. V lost 2 bases to trimming and J lost 5 bases, with 19 bases between them. The CDR3 region is CASSVTSGGGGETQYF. The CDR3 coding sequence is TGTGCCAGCAGCGTGACTTCGGGGGGCGGAGGGGAGACCCAGTACTTC.

The rearrangement links TRBV19 to TRBJ2-3; 8 nucleotides align to TRBD2. CDR3 length: 15 residues. V shed 4 bases and J 2 bases; nucleotides not matched to a gene: 5. Germline-derived CDR1 and CDR2 are LNHDA and SQIVND (reference sequence). The CDR3: CASSSSGANTDTQYF. DNA of the CDR3: TGTGCCAGTAGTAGTAGCGGGGCGAACACAGATACGCAGTATTTT.

The rearrangement joins TRBV14 to TRBJ2-1; D remains ambiguous. This CDR3 has 18 residues. Deletions cut 2 bases from V and 4 bases from J, with 21 bases between. From germline, CDR1 is SGHDN and CDR2 FVKESK. The CDR3 DNA is TGTGCCAGCAGCCAACCCAGGAAACCTCCTTGGGGTTACAATGAGCAGTTCTTC. Its protein is CASSQPRKPPWGYNEQFF.

Only one count was recorded for this clone. The chain employs TRBV11-2 and TRBJ2-5; unclear D gene. CDR3 length equals 15 residues. Trimming stripped 2 bases from V and 5 bases from J, with 15 bases between. CDR1 and CDR2 (germline): SGHAT, FQNNGV. The CDR3 nucleotides read TGTGCCAGCAGCTTAACCCGGTGGGCTGGGGAGACCCAGTACTTC. Translation: CASSLTRWAGETQYF.

V usage is TRBV7-2 and J usage is TRBJ2-5; 8 bases map to TRBD2. CDR3 length: 17 amino acids. CDR1 is SGHTA and CDR2 is FQGNSA in the germline V gene. V lost 5 bases to trimming and J lost 5 bases; unmatched junction nucleotides: 16. The CDR3 loop is CASSLGALSGVRETQYF. CDR3 DNA sequence: TGTGCCAGCAGCCTCGGGGCCCTTAGCGGGGTCCGGGAGACCCAGTACTTC.

V is TRBV7-6 and J is TRBJ2-7; D is perhaps TRBD2 (5 bases). The CDR3 is 13 residues long. Per germline, CDR1 SGHVS and CDR2 FNYEAQ. The ends were cut back, 5 bases at V and 5 bases at J, with 13 bases in the middle. This chain's CDR3 is CASSTGLGNEQYF. The CDR3 nucleotides are TGTGCCAGCAGCACCGGACTGGGTAACGAGCAGTACTTC.

V gene TRBV5-1 combines with J gene TRBJ2-5, with 7 bases fitting TRBD1. The CDR3 spans 13 residues. The germline V gene has CDR1 SGHRS and CDR2 YFSETQ. The J segment lost 4 bases and the V segment lost 3 bases, leaving 3 bases of the junction unmatched. DNA for the CDR3: TGCGCCAGCAGCTGGGACAGCGGAGAGACCCAGTACTTC. Translated: CASSWDSGETQYF.